The present T cell receptor (beta chain) was sequenced within a study of blood T cell repertoires in COVID-19. On the study more broadly: PBMCs, B-cell-depleted T cells, or T cells were the source of the cDNA or gDNA that made up the material.

J lost 3 bases, V lost 3 bases, and 5 bases had no gene match. From germline, CDR1 is SGHRS and CDR2 YFSETQ. The CDR3 sequence is 14 residues long. Profiling relied on immunoSEQ multiplex PCR, and the TCRdb table lists in-frame clones only, not all of them. The table lists more than 95,000 clones, about 80% of them singletons. The sequencing sample was made of peripheral blood. The gene calls are TRBV5-1 and TRBJ1-1; 7 positions agree with TRBD1. The TCR sequence derives from a man aged 60-69 years with acute or convalescent COVID-19. The CDR3: CASSSSGGYTEAFF. The DNA for the CDR3 is TGCGCCAGCAGCTCCTCAGGGGGGTACACTGAAGCTTTCTTT.